Following are 31 T cell receptor beta chains from one sample sequenced in a study of blood T cell repertoires in COVID-19. TCRdb keeps only in-frame clones here, not all; method: immunoSEQ multiplex PCR. This table holds around 95,000 clones, about 85% found once. Input material: peripheral blood. These receptors were collected from a human donor in a cohort sampled during active COVID-19.

This clone occurred a few times. CDR3 coding DNA: TGCAGTGCTAGTACAGGGGTTAATCAGCCCCAGCATTTT. This encodes CSASTGVNQPQHF. The rearrangement links TRBV20-1 to TRBJ1-5; 7 positions match TRBD1. The CDR3 runs 13 residues. Germline CDR1 and CDR2: DFQATT and SNEGSKA (reference sequence). V shed 3 bases, J shed 4 bases, and the junction held 3 bases outside the gene matches.

The chain has TRBV19 and TRBJ1-5, with D possibly matching TRBD1 (6 bases). V was pared by 7 bases and J by 6 bases, with 13 bases between. Germline assignment: CDR1 LNHDA and CDR2 SQIVND (reference sequence). This CDR3 has 13 amino acids. CDR3 DNA: TGTGCCAGTACCTCCGGACAGTCTCAGCCCCAGCATTTT. This gives the protein CASTSGQSQPQHF.

The V and J genes are TRBV6-2 or TRBV6-3 and TRBJ2-5; 10 bases are shared with TRBD2. Germline lookup yields CDR1 MNHEY and CDR2 SVGEGT. Losses at the gene ends were 0 bases for V and 4 bases for J; bases not matched to a gene: 8. This CDR3 spans 17 amino acids. CDR3 sequence: CASSYSGLALNAETQYF. The CDR3 DNA follows: TGTGCCAGCAGTTACTCGGGACTAGCGCTGAATGCAGAGACCCAGTACTTC.

There are a few counts of this clone. This chain uses TRBV11-2 with TRBJ2-1; 9 bases match TRBD2. V shed 4 bases, J shed 8 bases, and the junction held 12 bases outside the gene matches. Germline V lookup: CDR1 SGHAT, CDR2 FQNNGV. The CDR3 loop spans 16 amino acids. CDR3 sequence: CASSSRAAGGMDEQFF. The CDR3 nucleotides are TGTGCCAGCAGCTCTAGGGCCGCGGGGGGGATGGATGAGCAGTTCTTC.

V is TRBV15 and J is TRBJ2-2; possible D gene TRBD2, 5 bases. From germline, CDR1 is LNHNV and CDR2 YYDKDF (reference sequence). This CDR3 contains 16 residues. V lost 0 bases to trimming and J lost 0 bases, with 8 bases between them. The CDR3 DNA follows: TGTGCCACCAGCAGAGAGGCGGGCTCGAACACCGGGGAGCTGTTTTTT. Translated: CATSREAGSNTGELFF.

The chain joins TRBV20-1 to TRBJ2-7; 7 bases line up with TRBD1. Germline V gene lookup returns CDR1 DFQATT and CDR2 SNEGSKA (reference sequence). The V segment lost 3 bases and the J segment 0 bases; nucleotides outside the gene matches: 2. CDR3 length: 13 residues. The CDR3 loop reads CSASWDSSYEQYF. The CDR3 nucleotides are TGCAGTGCTAGTTGGGACAGCTCCTACGAGCAGTACTTC.

The count of this clone is one. The gene calls are TRBV14 and TRBJ2-6; D gene ambiguous. Germline V CDR1 and CDR2: SGHDN, FVKESK. This CDR3 comprises 14 residues. Trimming left V 4 bases short and J 1 base short, with 5 bases between. In DNA, the CDR3 is TGTGCCAGCAGCCCCCTATCTGGGGCCAACGTCCTGACTTTC. Protein sequence: CASSPLSGANVLTF.

V gene TRBV27 combines with J gene TRBJ2-1, with D possibly being TRBD2 (10 bases). CDR3 length: 18 amino acids. Deletions cut 6 bases from V and 9 bases from J, with 30 bases between. Germline CDR1 and CDR2: MNHEY and SMNVEV (reference sequence). The CDR3 region has the DNA TGTGCCAGCAGCCGGGGACAGGGAGCTAGCGGGGGTGAGGGTGAGCAGTTCTTC. This gives the protein CASSRGQGASGGEGEQFF.

This chain links TRBV5-1 with TRBJ1-2; D might be TRBD1 (5 bases). Germline CDR1 and CDR2: SGHRS and YFSETQ. V was trimmed by 3 bases and J by 10 bases, leaving 19 bases between them. This CDR3 has 14 amino acids. CDR3 sequence reads: CASSSTANVGIYTF. DNA for the CDR3: TGCGCCAGCAGCTCGACAGCCAACGTGGGTATCTACACCTTC.

The chain links TRBV19 to TRBJ2-4, with TRBD1 as a possible D gene (5 bases). Trimming removed 7 bases from V and 0 bases from J, with 13 bases in between. Germline lookup yields CDR1 LNHDA and CDR2 SQIVND (reference sequence). This CDR3 is 15 amino acids long. CDR3 DNA: TGTGCCAGTACATTCTCAGGGCTAGCCAAAAACATTCAGTACTTC. Protein product: CASTFSGLAKNIQYF.

This chain joins TRBV20-1 and TRBJ2-1, with TRBD2 as a possible D gene (5 bases). CDR3 size: 13 residues. Germline V CDR1 and CDR2: DFQATT, SNEGSKA (reference sequence). Trimming left V 3 bases short and J 9 bases short, with 15 bases between. The CDR3 region has the DNA TGCAGTGCTAGTCTCCTAGCAGCGATTGAGCAGTTCTTC. Translating it yields CSASLLAAIEQFF.

The rearrangement uses TRBV25-1 and TRBJ2-3, with TRBD2 matching 11 bases. The CDR3 consists of 16 residues. With V trimmed by 3 bases and J by 11 bases, 13 bases remained unmatched. Germline V gene sequence: CDR1 MGHDK, CDR2 SYGVNS. CDR3 in amino acids: CASSDDVLAGGRLQYF. The CDR3 DNA follows: TGTGCCAGCAGTGACGACGTTCTAGCGGGAGGAAGACTGCAGTATTTT.

The chain joins TRBV6-5 to TRBJ1-4; 8 bases fit TRBD1. The CDR3 is 14 amino acids. Germline CDR1 MNHEY, CDR2 SVGAGI. V gave up 6 bases and J gave up 7 bases; unmatched junction bases: 7. DNA for the CDR3: TGTGCCAGCAGACGGACAGGGTGGGCTGAAAAACTGTTTTTT. It specifies CASRRTGWAEKLFF.

The rearrangement joins TRBV5-1 to TRBJ2-7; D may be TRBD2 (6 bases). V shed 2 bases and J shed 0 bases, with 9 bases lying between them. CDR1 is SGHRS, CDR2 YFSETQ, per germline. The CDR3 spans 14 residues. CDR3 coding DNA: TGCGCCAGCAGCTTCCGGGAGTACTCCTACGAGCAGTACTTC. It specifies CASSFREYSYEQYF.

CDR3: CASSSSGATGELFF. Here the CDR3 DNA reads TGCGCCAGCAGCTCTTCGGGAGCCACCGGGGAGCTGTTTTTT. J is TRBJ2-2 and V is TRBV5-1, with a weak D call TRBD2 (6 bases). V was pared by 3 bases and J by 4 bases, with 10 bases between. The CDR3 is made up of 14 amino acids. Germline V gene data show CDR1 as SGHRS and CDR2 as YFSETQ.

This chain joins TRBV5-4 and TRBJ2-3; 10 bases align to TRBD2. The CDR3 is made up of 15 amino acids. From germline, CDR1 is SGHNT and CDR2 YYREEE (reference sequence). J was trimmed by 3 bases and V by 4 bases; bases with no gene match: 5. The DNA of the CDR3 is TGTGCCAGCAGCCGTAGCGGGGGGTTGACAGATACGCAGTATTTT. This gives the protein CASSRSGGLTDTQYF.

The table lists this clone with a count of one. The V call is TRBV10-3, the J call TRBJ1-2, with a possible D match to TRBD1 (6 bases). Deletions cut 6 bases from V and 2 bases from J, with 10 bases between. CDR1 is ENHRY and CDR2 is SYGVKD in the germline V gene. The CDR3 length is 13 residues. CDR3 nucleotide sequence: TGTGCCATCAGCCCCGACAGGAACTATGGCTACACCTTC. Encoded protein: CAISPDRNYGYTF.

The rearrangement links TRBV30 to TRBJ1-1; D unresolved. Germline V gene sequence: CDR1 GTSNPN, CDR2 SVGIG (reference sequence). Deletions cut 1 base from V and 3 bases from J, with 9 bases between. CDR3 size: 13 residues. The chain's CDR3 is CAWSATSYTEAFF. CDR3 bases: TGTGCCTGGAGTGCTACCTCGTACACTGAAGCTTTCTTT.

V is TRBV18 and J is TRBJ1-2, with 11 nucleotides matching TRBD1. CDR3 size: 15 residues. Germline assignment: CDR1 KGHSH and CDR2 LQKENI. V lost 2 bases and J lost 4; bases outside the gene matches: 3. CDR3 DNA: TGTGCCAGCTCACCAGGGGGACAGGGGGTCTATGGCTACACCTTC. Its translation is CASSPGGQGVYGYTF. Full variable domain (missing parts from reference TRBV18 and TRBJ1-2): NAGVMQNPRHLVRRRGQEARLRCSPMKGHSHVYWYRQLPEEGLKFMVYLQKENIIDESGMPKERFSAEFPKEGPSILRIQQVVRGDSAAYFCASSPGGQGVYGYTFGSGTRLTVV.

The CDR3 coding sequence is TGTGCCAGCAGCAACCTAGTCCGGCCCCCCTACGAGCAGTACTTC. It translates to CASSNLVRPPYEQYF. This chain joins TRBV7-2 and TRBJ2-7; D gene unclear. V shed 5 bases and J shed 2 bases, with 16 bases lying between them. This CDR3 region has 15 residues. CDR1 and CDR2 (germline): SGHTA, FQGNSA.

The sample holds one count of this clone. V usage is TRBV9 and J usage is TRBJ2-3, with D unclear. V was clipped by 4 bases and J by 2 bases, with 11 bases between them. Germline CDR1 reads SGDLS; CDR2 reads YYNGEE. The CDR3 length is 14 residues. DNA of the CDR3: TGTGCCAGCAGCCAGGCCACCTACACAGATACGCAGTATTTT. This gives the protein CASSQATYTDTQYF. The full variable domain, rest sourced from reference TRBV9 and TRBJ2-3, is DSGVTQTPKHLITATGQRVTLRCSPRSGDLSVYWYQQSLDQGLQFLIQYYNGEERAKGNILERFSAQQFPDLHSELNLSSLELGDSALYFCASSQATYTDTQYFGPGTRLTVL.

This clone was counted only a few times. The chain carries TRBV19 and TRBJ1-5, with 10 positions matching TRBD1. J lost 11 bases, V lost 5 bases, and 15 bases had no gene match. CDR1 LNHDA and CDR2 SQIVND come from the germline V gene (reference sequence). The CDR3 totals 16 residues. The chain's CDR3 is CASSPGGTGVFLAQHF. CDR3 in DNA: TGTGCCAGTAGTCCAGGGGGGACAGGGGTGTTTCTGGCCCAGCATTTT.

This chain joins TRBV28 and TRBJ1-4; 7 bases line up with TRBD1. CDR1 and CDR2 from the germline V gene are MDHEN and SYDVKM. V dropped 6 bases and J dropped 3; count of bases not matched to a gene: 7. The length of the CDR3 is 15 residues. For the CDR3, the DNA is TGTGCCAGCAGCCCGCCGGGACAGCCTAATGAAAAACTGTTTTTT. Its translation is CASSPPGQPNEKLFF.

The genes are TRBV19 and TRBJ1-1, with D tentatively TRBD1 (5 bases). The length of the CDR3 is 14 residues. V lost 6 bases and J 1 base, leaving 12 bases between the germline ends. The V gene's germline CDR1 is LNHDA and CDR2 SQIVND (reference sequence). The CDR3 region has the DNA TGTGCCAGTAGACACAGGAGTACGAACACTGAAGCTTTCTTT. Translated: CASRHRSTNTEAFF.

The chain uses TRBV27 and TRBJ2-7; 7 nucleotides agree with TRBD1. With V trimmed by 4 bases and J by 1 base, 7 bases remained unmatched. CDR1 is MNHEY and CDR2 is SMNVEV in the germline V gene (reference sequence). The length of the CDR3 is 15 residues. The CDR3 region has the DNA TGTGCCAGCAGTTCCCAGGGGGTTGGATCCTACGAGCAGTACTTC. Residues: CASSSQGVGSYEQYF.

This chain connects TRBV3-1 (or the pseudogene TRBV3-2) to TRBJ1-2; 10 nucleotides line up with TRBD1. The CDR3 sequence is 16 residues long. Losses at the gene ends were 3 bases for V and 4 bases for J; bases not matched to a gene: 8. Germline V lookup: CDR1 LGHDT, CDR2 YNNKEL (reference sequence). CDR3 DNA: TGTGCCAGCAGCCACACGACAGGGGGCGGTCGCTATGGCTACACCTTC. Its protein product is CASSHTTGGGRYGYTF.

The chain combines TRBV9 with TRBJ2-7, with a possible D match to TRBD2 (7 bases). V was cut by 4 bases and J by 7 bases, with 12 bases left in between. There are 12 residues in the CDR3. Germline V lookup: CDR1 SGDLS, CDR2 YYNGEE. The CDR3 spells CASSLGGEEQYF. The CDR3 nucleotides read TGTGCCAGCAGCTTAGGGGGGGAGGAGCAGTACTTC.

This chain connects TRBV4-3 to TRBJ2-3; TRBD2 matches 11 bases. The CDR3 covers 15 residues. Germline CDR1 LGHNA, CDR2 YSLEER. Trimming removed 2 bases from V and 6 bases from J; junction bases left unmatched: 4. CDR3 sequence: CASSQTSGGLDTQYF. CDR3 nucleotides: TGCGCCAGCAGCCAAACTAGCGGGGGTCTGGATACGCAGTATTTT.

The chain joins TRBV15 to TRBJ2-3, with TRBD2 matching over 8 bases. V lost 2 bases and J lost 2; bases outside the gene matches: 12. The CDR3 contains 18 residues. CDR1 LNHNV and CDR2 YYDKDF come from the germline V gene (reference sequence). The DNA for the CDR3 is TGTGCCACCAGCAGAACCCGGAGTAGCGGGGACTACACAGATACGCAGTATTTT. Translating gives CATSRTRSSGDYTDTQYF.

The chain recombines TRBV10-2 with TRBJ2-7, with 7 bases lining up with TRBD2. CDR3 size: 16 residues. The ends lost 6 bases at V and 0 bases at J; junction bases unmatched: 11. Germline loops: CDR1 WSHSY, CDR2 SAAADI. The CDR3 coding sequence is TGCGCCAGCAGCGTTCTATCTAGCGGAAGCTCCTACGAGCAGTACTTC. This codes for CASSVLSSGSSYEQYF.

A few counts support this clone. The CDR3 DNA is TGTGCCAGCAGGAGAGGACAGAACTCCTATAATTCACCCCTCCACTTT. This encodes CASRRGQNSYNSPLHF. The V and J genes are TRBV3-1 (or the pseudogene TRBV3-2) and TRBJ1-6, with D perhaps matching TRBD1 (6 bases). V was pared by 6 bases and J by 0 bases, with 12 bases between. This CDR3 is 16 amino acids long. Germline values: CDR1 LGHDT, CDR2 YNNKEL (reference sequence).